The rows below give T cell receptor beta chains drawn from one sample of a study of T-cell memory formation after mild COVID-19. TCRdb independently ran MiXCR on the 5' RACE reads; one entry per CDR3 protein. This sample has 75,000 to 90,000 distinct CDR3 sequences; around 14% occur once, and the top ten carry about 31%. Sequencing was done on a sample of PBMCs or a T cell subset sorted from them (not recorded which). These receptors all come from an adult woman who had mild COVID-19 (a few samples of this study predate the infection). Cell type and time point are not known. Both conserved end residues are trimmed from each CDR3. Each record gives: J gene, V gene, D gene, CDR3 protein. The D gene is left open where the match is weak.

>TRBJ2-7|TRBV6-5|NA
ASSYHVGSGYEQY
>TRBJ1-2|TRBV24-1|NA
ATSDLGGRVGYT
>TRBJ2-3|TRBV3-1|NA
ASKDAGSTDTQY
>TRBJ1-2|TRBV11-2|TRBD1
ASSLGTGGRDYGYT
>TRBJ2-7|TRBV29-1|NA
SVERQGSSYEQY
>TRBJ1-2|TRBV5-1|NA
ASSSDSTGPYGYT
>TRBJ2-1|TRBV12-3/TRBV12-4|TRBD1
ASSFGQTGDNEQF
>TRBJ2-3|TRBV6-4|NA
ASSDGNTDTQY
>TRBJ2-1|TRBV4-3|TRBD2
ASSQPGLAGYNEQF
>TRBJ1-1|TRBV27|NA
ASRNRDGPFTEAF